A selection of T cell receptor beta chains follows, all from one sample in a study of blood T cells in healthy people across ages. MiXCR was run by TCRdb on the 5' RACE reads, yielding one entry per CDR3 protein. The data show over a million distinct CDR3 sequences, less than 45% seen once. The sequenced material came from blood. The receptors derive from a woman aged 18 to 35 in good health. The conserved cysteine and the conserved F or W are not part of the CDR3 here.

V	CDR3
TRBV6-6	ASTEKRRTDTQY
TRBV7-8	ASSRTRINTDTQY
TRBV6-5	ASSYSETGGAF
TRBV6-5	ASRPYYGELF
TRBV29-1	SVALRRGQETQY
TRBV12-3/TRBV12-4	ASRALGGPTDTQY
TRBV7-6	ASSSLERNEQF
TRBV9	ASSPSPAGTQY
TRBV6-2/TRBV6-3	ASSYVGGTDTQY
TRBV28	ASSLSWDLADTQY
TRBV9	ASSGWRDSGLLNTQY
TRBV15	ATSTEFTGNGYT
TRBV11-2	ASSSREGSGANVLT
TRBV12-3/TRBV12-4	ASSLQGLVRGYT
TRBV2	ASSDWSNEQY
TRBV20-1	SASNPKGVGEQY
TRBV9	AGSVGSHSYEQY
TRBV2	ASSTGVISNQPQH
TRBV29-1	SVLSLAGPSYNEQF
TRBV12-3/TRBV12-4	ASRLGQGNSPLH
TRBV14	ASSQGFLPYNEQF
TRBV5-1	ASSPNLTSGRADTQY
TRBV28	ASRHTGGGLAEY
TRBV7-8	ASSFGQWVDTQY
TRBV12-3/TRBV12-4	ASSPASGSNTGELF
TRBV7-9	ASRDRDDVSGEQF
TRBV6-5	ASSYPGEGTQY
TRBV7-2	ASSLMGHSTDTQY
TRBV19	ASRLAGGTDTQS
TRBV7-2	ASSRARHYKYNEQF
TRBV30	AWSVVAGREAF
TRBV20-1	SAESGGPSFGYEQY
TRBV25-1	ASSEQPAGAYNEQF
TRBV7-2	ASSAARLAGSYNEQY
TRBV3-1	ASSQNRGDTQY
TRBV20-1	SARDGRGLENEQF
TRBV20-1	SAIRNYNEQF
TRBV6-2/TRBV6-3	ASSRQGSDTQY
TRBV28	ASSLQVSYEQY
TRBV5-1	ASSSAWGQPQH
TRBV20-1	SARAFIDTQY
TRBV29-1	SVRDRVYGYT
TRBV20-1	SARESGRAGVYNEQF
TRBV29-1	SVEFTILSTDTQY
TRBV4-1	ASSPPRQLAGGGDEQF
TRBV7-2	ASSLESRRIYNEQF
TRBV6-2/TRBV6-3	ASSYVPNTEAF
TRBV5-1	ASSSGVGQNYGYT
TRBV7-9	ASSSGHSTETQY
TRBV20-1	SGSPDGDYYGYT
TRBV5-1	ASSSQTGRHEQF